This TCR beta chain was recorded in a study of T cell responses to AZD1222 COVID-19 vaccine. Whether given at about 4 or about 12 weeks, second doses were pooled. Assay: immunoSEQ multiplex PCR; the TCRdb copy retains only in-frame clones and omits some. The sample carries 80,000 to 90,000 clones, 85% to 90% recorded once. A word on this clone: Antigen: not known.

Germline lookup yields CDR1 SGHTA and CDR2 FQGNSA. CDR3 length: 15 amino acids. Deletions cut 4 bases from V and 9 bases from J, with 16 bases between. Study outcomes and limitations: Reports indicate that nearly half of spike-specific TCRs are directed at unmutated variant regions. Distributed over spike, vaccine-associated CD4 TCRs predominated at 160-218 and 743-854. Donors were chiefly white British, with a greater number of females, and clonal diversity was perhaps underestimated.

V and J are TRBV7-2 and TRBJ1-6; D is perhaps TRBD1 (5 bases). This receptor was identified in an adult who received the AZD1222 COVID-19 vaccine. Sequenced here: peripheral blood, sampled 28 days after the second AZD1222 dose. In DNA, the CDR3 is TGTGCCAGCAGCTCCCTGGGGGGTAGTGGTTCACCCCTCCACTTT. This sequence encodes CASSSLGGSGSPLHF.